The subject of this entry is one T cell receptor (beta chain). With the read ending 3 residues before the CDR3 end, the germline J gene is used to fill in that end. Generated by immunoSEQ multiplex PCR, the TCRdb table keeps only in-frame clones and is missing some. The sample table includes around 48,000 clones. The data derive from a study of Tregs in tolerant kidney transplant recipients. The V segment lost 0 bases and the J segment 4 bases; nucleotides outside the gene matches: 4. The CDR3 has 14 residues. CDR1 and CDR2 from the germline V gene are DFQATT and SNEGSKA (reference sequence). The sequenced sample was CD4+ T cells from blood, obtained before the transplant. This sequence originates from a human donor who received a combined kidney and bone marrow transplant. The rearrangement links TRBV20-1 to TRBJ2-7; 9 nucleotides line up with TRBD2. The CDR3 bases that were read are TGCAGTGCTAGAGATGGGCTAGCGGGGTACGAG. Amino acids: CSARDGLAGYE. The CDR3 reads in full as CSARDGLAGYEQYF.